This T cell receptor (beta chain) was found in a study of T cell responses to AZD1222 COVID-19 vaccine. Measured with immunoSEQ multiplex PCR; TCRdb has only the in-frame clones, and not every one. The table records 89,000 or so clones, more than 70% of them present only once. Study observations and caveats: Spike as a whole was targeted by vaccine-associated CD4 TCRs, dominant at 160-218 and 743-854. The study sampled repertoires only after the peak T cell response. Increases in Spike-specific TCR breadth and depth were seen after two AZD1222 doses. Clonal diversity was possibly underestimated, and white British individuals and females predominated among donors.

A note on this clone: Its antigen is undetermined.

V lost 5 bases to trimming and J lost 4 bases; unmatched junction nucleotides: 6. CDR1 is LNHDA, CDR2 SQIVND, per germline (reference sequence). The CDR3 runs to 15 residues. V is TRBV19 and J is TRBJ1-1, with 11 bases fitting TRBD1. The starting material was peripheral blood, obtained 28 days after the second AZD1222 dose. The TCR comes from an adult who received the AZD1222 COVID-19 vaccine. The CDR3 is CASSSGTGGSTEAFF. The CDR3 nucleotides are TGTGCCAGTAGTTCAGGGACAGGGGGATCCACTGAAGCTTTCTTT.